Listed below are T cell receptor beta chains from one sample, sequenced in a study of glioma-infiltrating T cells. TCRdb passed the multiplex PCR reads through MiXCR, listing each CDR3 protein once. In the table there are some 120,000 distinct CDR3 sequences, approximately 25% of which are singletons. Sequenced material: glioma tissue, nonneoplastic brain tissue, or PBMCs (not recorded which). The receptors stem from a human donor with low-grade glioma or glioblastoma, undergoing nonglioma brain surgery, or in good health (not recorded which). CDR3s include the opening cysteine and the closing phenylalanine or tryptophan. Each record gives: V gene, J gene, clone size, D gene, CDR3 DNA, CDR3 protein. A D gene is named only where the DNA matches it firmly. Size is stated for part of the rows, as once, few or many counts, or as a class when the clone is expanded.

TRBV6-2/TRBV6-3	TRBJ2-3	many	.	TGTGCCAGCAGTTCCTTTGGGGATACGCAGTATTTT	CASSSFGDTQYF
TRBV27	TRBJ2-3	many	TRBD2	TGTGCCAGCAGTTTAAGTAGCGGGAGGCCGGGGAGCACAGATACGCAGTATTTT	CASSLSSGRPGSTDTQYF
TRBV3-1	TRBJ2-7	once	.	TGTGCCAGCATCCAAACAGCCTCCTACGAGCAGTACTTC	CASIQTASYEQYF
TRBV12-3/TRBV12-4	TRBJ2-1	few	TRBD2	TGTGCCAGCAGTGTCACCGGGACTAGCGTAAAAAAGGCCCCGTACAATGAGCAGTTCTTC	CASSVTGTSVKKAPYNEQFF
TRBV20-1	TRBJ2-7	.	.	TGCGGTGCTAGCGATATCTACGGGCAGTACTTC	CGASDIYGQYF
TRBV19	TRBJ1-1	many	.	TGTGCCAGTAGTCTATCCGGGTCGATAGTGGCTGAAGCTTTCTTT	CASSLSGSIVAEAFF
TRBV2	TRBJ2-1	.	.	TGTGCCAGCAGGTCCTACAATGAGCAGTTCTTC	CASRSYNEQFF
TRBV12-3/TRBV12-4	TRBJ2-3	many	.	TGTGCCAGCAGCCTCCGGTTGAGCACAGATACGCAGTATTTT	CASSLRLSTDTQYF
TRBV12-3/TRBV12-4	TRBJ1-2	many	.	TGTGCCAGCAGTTTTCGGGGGCCCCAGTATGGCTACACCTTC	CASSFRGPQYGYTF
TRBV28	TRBJ1-2	many	.	TGTGCCAGCAGTTTCGGGACGCCTAACTATGGCTACACCTTC	CASSFGTPNYGYTF
TRBV5-1	TRBJ1-2	many	TRBD1	TGCGCCAGCAGCTTGGCGGGGACAGGGAGAGGCTACACCTTC	CASSLAGTGRGYTF
TRBV4-1	TRBJ2-7	.	TRBD2	TGCGCCAGCAGCCAAGGAATTGTACTAGCGGACTCCTACGAGCAGTACTTC	CASSQGIVLADSYEQYF
TRBV28	TRBJ1-2	.	.	TGTGCCAGCATACCATCGCACAGGGAAGGGTTGGATGGCTACACCTTC	CASIPSHREGLDGYTF
TRBV5-6	TRBJ2-3	.	.	TGTGCCAGCAGCTTGGAGGGGACAGATACGCAGTATTTT	CASSLEGTDTQYF
TRBV6-6	TRBJ2-2	many	.	TGTGCCAGCAGTTACTCGTACACCGGGGAGCTGTTTTTT	CASSYSYTGELFF
TRBV20-1	TRBJ2-7	.	TRBD2	TGCAGCGCTAGAGCGTCTAGCGGAAACTACGAGCGGTACTTC	CSARASSGNYERYF
TRBV3-1	TRBJ2-7	.	TRBD2	TGTGCCAGCAGCCGCAGCGGGGCCTACGAGCAGTACTTC	CASSRSGAYEQYF
TRBV29-1	TRBJ2-7	few	TRBD1	TGCAGCGTTGGCCGGGACAGGGTCCCCTACGAGCAGTACTTC	CSVGRDRVPYEQYF
TRBV5-6	TRBJ2-7	few	TRBD2	TGTGCCAGCAGCTTGGGGGAGGGGAACGAGCAGTACTTC	CASSLGEGNEQYF
TRBV11-2	TRBJ2-4	.	.	TGTGCCAGCAGCTTAGATTTGTGGGTTACGTCTGGGAACATTCAGTACTTC	CASSLDLWVTSGNIQYF
TRBV14	TRBJ2-1	.	.	TGTGCCAGCAGCCTAAATGGCCCCTACAATGAGCAGTTCTTC	CASSLNGPYNEQFF
TRBV29-1	TRBJ2-3	many	.	TGCAGCGTTGAAGACAGCACAGATACGCAGTATTTT	CSVEDSTDTQYF
TRBV7-9	TRBJ2-5	many	.	TGTGCCAGCAGCTTATCAACTAGTCTCTGGGAGACCCAGTACTTC	CASSLSTSLWETQYF